Given below is one TCR beta chain in context. This clonotype occurred many times. Its antigen is not yet known. It has no much larger one-base neighbor in the sample; base qualities were not kept. Only healthy Caucasian donors were included. Three pairs of female monozygotic twins, all aged 18 to 29 years, made up the twin cohort. Miltenyi CD45RO+ enrichment and human naive T-cell isolation kits were used to isolate memory (CD45RO+) and naive T cells from PBMC. Libraries were prepared through 5' RACE. Sequencing instrument: Illumina HiSeq 2000. Template switching introduced a universal primer binding site; the final cDNA contained a unique molecular identifier, enabling accurate counting of TCR cDNA molecules. Specific primers in the conserved constant-segment region were used to synthesize first-strand cDNA for TCR alpha and beta chains. To control for contamination, every cDNA library was double barcoded, receiving both a SMART-Mk sample barcode and Illumina barcodes. TruSeq adapter sequences and Illumina sample barcodes were added in two successive PCR steps. TCR alpha and beta cDNA libraries were sequenced on the Illumina HiSeq platform with custom primers. For the original study's pipeline: Raw reads were processed with MiGEC to extract unique molecular identifiers, and MiXCR was used to determine CDR3 positions. Recombination models were inferred per individual with the repgenHMM and IGoR tools using an EM algorithm. Shared clonotypes were analyzed with the tcR package in R, and sharing was normalized by the product of cloneset sizes. To study raw recombination without the effects of thymic and clonal selection, out-of-frame nonproductive sequences were analyzed. TCRdb trimmed the raw reads at Q25, called clones with MiXCR and kept productive beta chains. Every distinct CDR3 protein forms one entry, paired with its most common genes and DNA. TCRdb's processing, not the authors' own work, is the source of the V and J calls. Here the sample has hundreds of thousands of distinct CDR3 sequences; 7.5% occur a single time. The ten largest clones represent approximately 2% of the sample.

The data stem from a study of identical twins (dated by TCRdb to the mid-2010s). With respect to the entire study: The study deep-sequenced TCR alpha and beta repertoires from monozygotic twins, unrelated adults of various ages and cord blood to test whether fetal clonotypes persist. To rule out contamination, replicate twin experiments were performed at different times with different library preparation protocols. The study at large found these results: Excess twin sharing in beta out-of-frame sequences was weaker because fewer shared sequences lowered the signal-to-noise ratio. Out-of-frame TCR alpha sharing in monozygotic twins was systematically underestimated by recombination models, whereas sharing between unrelated individuals was in agreement with the recombination models. Abundant cord blood beta clonotypes had fewer insertions, young adult naive repertoires showed a similar but weaker trend, and memory repertoires showed no such trend. Out-of-frame TCR alpha sequences shared between twins showed an excess of low generation-probability sequences compared with coincidental sharing between unrelated individuals. Invariant T cells such as MAIT and iNKT could partly confound zero-insertion analyses, although diverse VJ usage argued against such confounding for most clonotypes. Because the same donors could not be followed over many years, the conclusions depended on cross-sectional statistical analysis.

The CDR3 runs 13 residues from the cysteine to the phenylalanine. The sequence is cut down to CDR3 DNA, 39 bases in frame from base 1. Trimming takes 3 bases from V and 5 bases from J, and the germline ends sit 9 bases apart. As encoded in the germline V gene, CDR1 is KGHDR while CDR2 is SFDVKD. This same sample was also part of a study on yellow fever vaccine responses in identical twins. The second publication reports: The T cell response to vaccination in identical twins was reported by the authors to appear partly convergent and partly personalized. The study precisely tracked vaccine-responding T cell clones in identical twins.

Sample: memory (CD45RO+) T cells sorted from blood. The sample's cell subset or site label is to be understood as: CD45RO+ enriched T cells. This chain joins TRBV24-1 to TRBJ2-5, with TRBD1 perhaps the D gene, on 5 matching bases. The receptor comes from a woman aged 18-29 years in good health. The CDR3 region: CATSDGAFETQYF. The DNA sequence follows: TGTGCCACCAGTGATGGGGCTTTCGAGACCCAGTACTTC.